A single sample gave rise to the 11 T cell receptor beta chains below, sequenced in a study of cytomegalovirus exposure and HLA in healthy donors. It was with 60 Vbeta and 13 Jbeta primers that the PCR ran. The table came from immunoSEQ multiplex PCR; TCRdb's copy has only in-frame clones and leaves some out. There are 90,000 to 120,000 clones in the sample; more than 70% occur only once, and about 8% lies in the top ten. The sample taken for sequencing was PBMCs. Receptors originate from a man aged 30-40 years in good health and CMV-seronegative.

The chain has TRBV5-6 and TRBJ2-7, with D possibly matching TRBD2 (5 bases). The germline gives CDR1 SGHDT, CDR2 YYEEEE. V was shortened by 4 bases and J by 6 bases, with 8 bases between the two germline ends. The CDR3 has 11 residues. In DNA, the CDR3 is TGTGCCAGCAGCCTGGCGGGCGAGCAGTACTTC. It codes for CASSLAGEQYF.

This clone came up a few times. CDR3 loop: CASSPPGADGSNQPQHF. CDR3 in DNA: TGTGCCAGCAGTCCCCCAGGGGCAGATGGCAGCAATCAGCCCCAGCATTTT. The V gene is TRBV28, the J gene TRBJ1-5, with D perhaps TRBD1 (6 bases). The V end was cut by 5 bases, the J end by 1 base, with 18 bases between. The CDR3 contains 17 residues. Germline loops: CDR1 MDHEN, CDR2 SYDVKM.

The gene calls are TRBV6-5 and TRBJ2-3; weak D call: TRBD1 (6 bases). Per the germline V gene, CDR1 is MNHEY and CDR2 is SVGAGI. V was pared by 6 bases and J by 6 bases, with 16 bases between. CDR3 length: 14 amino acids. CDR3 amino acids: CASRNRHREDTQYF. The DNA for the CDR3 is TGTGCCAGCAGGAACCGCCACAGGGAGGATACGCAGTATTTT.

The gene calls are TRBV19 and TRBJ2-7; 9 bases are a match to TRBD2. The CDR3 length is 13 residues. Germline trimming cut 4 bases from V and 4 bases from J; bases unmatched to any gene: 2. Germline values: CDR1 LNHDA, CDR2 SQIVND (reference sequence). The chain's CDR3 is CASSTSGIYEQYF. As DNA, the CDR3 is TGTGCCAGTAGTACTAGCGGGATTTACGAGCAGTACTTC.

In DNA, the CDR3 is TGTGCCAGCAACCCGGGTTTCTCTGGAAACACCATATATTTT. As protein: CASNPGFSGNTIYF. V usage is TRBV7-2 and J usage is TRBJ1-3; D remains ambiguous. V lost 7 bases, J lost 0 bases, and 10 bases lay in between. The CDR3 contains 14 residues. Germline lookup yields CDR1 SGHTA and CDR2 FQGNSA.

This clone was counted once. J is TRBJ1-1 and V is TRBV19, with TRBD1 as a possible D gene (6 bases). The CDR3 is made up of 14 amino acids. V dropped 4 bases and J dropped 5 bases, with 14 bases sitting between them. Germline loops: CDR1 LNHDA, CDR2 SQIVND (reference sequence). The CDR3 nucleotides read TGTGCCAGTAGTACCCCAGGGGAAAGGACTGAAGCTTTCTTT. Amino acids: CASSTPGERTEAFF. The variable domain in full, completed from reference TRBV19 and TRBJ1-1, reads DGGITQSPKYLFRKEGQNVTLSCEQNLNHDAMYWYRQDPGQGLRLIYYSQIVNDFQKGDIAEGYSVSREKKESFPLTVTSAQKNPTAFYLCASSTPGERTEAFFGQGTRLTVV.

With respect to this clone: Relative to the germline gene, one junction end is altered; a read error may explain this. Other DNA variants within this sample encode the same CDR3. The chain has TRBV5-6 and TRBJ2-3; 11 bases map to TRBD2. Germline V CDR1 and CDR2: SGHDT, YYEEEE. This CDR3 comprises 17 residues. Here the CDR3 DNA reads TGTGCCAGCAGTTTGGCCGCTAGCGGGGGGTTCACAGATACGCAGTATTTT. As protein: CASSLAASGGFTDTQYF.

A word on this clone: Germline and junction disagree at one end, which may indicate a read error. V is TRBV29-1 and J is TRBJ2-7, with TRBD2 matching over 12 bases. The germline V gene encodes CDR1 SQVTM and CDR2 ANQGSEA. CDR3 size: 14 residues. CDR3 nucleotides: TGCAGCGTTCAGACTAGCGGGAGCTCCAACGAGCAGTACTTC. As protein: CSVQTSGSSNEQYF.

The J gene is TRBJ2-1, the V gene TRBV5-1; D gene uncertain. The germline gives CDR1 SGHRS, CDR2 YFSETQ. The CDR3 sequence is 13 residues long. The V gene lost 4 bases and the J gene lost 4 bases, with 9 bases spanning the gap. CDR3 DNA: TGCGCCAGCAGCCCGCTAACTTACAATGAGCAGTTCTTC. The encoded protein is CASSPLTYNEQFF.

This chain links TRBV19 with TRBJ1-2; TRBD1 is a possible D gene (5 bases). The CDR3 runs 14 residues. V lost 5 bases and J lost 3, with 13 bases in between. Germline V gene data show CDR1 as LNHDA and CDR2 as SQIVND (reference sequence). CDR3 in amino acids: CASSLGWGDYGYTF. DNA for the CDR3: TGTGCCAGTAGTTTAGGCTGGGGGGACTATGGCTACACCTTC.

This clone was picked up a small number of times. This chain links TRBV7-9 with TRBJ2-7; 9 bases are shared with TRBD1. Trimming cost V 5 bases and J 4 bases; bases outside gene matches: 15. Looked up from germline, CDR1 is SEHNR and CDR2 is FQNEAQ (reference sequence). CDR3 size: 17 residues. CDR3 nucleotide sequence: TGTGCCAGCAGCCCCATAAGGAGGGGACAGGGAACTTACGAGCAGTACTTC. The encoded protein is CASSPIRRGQGTYEQYF.